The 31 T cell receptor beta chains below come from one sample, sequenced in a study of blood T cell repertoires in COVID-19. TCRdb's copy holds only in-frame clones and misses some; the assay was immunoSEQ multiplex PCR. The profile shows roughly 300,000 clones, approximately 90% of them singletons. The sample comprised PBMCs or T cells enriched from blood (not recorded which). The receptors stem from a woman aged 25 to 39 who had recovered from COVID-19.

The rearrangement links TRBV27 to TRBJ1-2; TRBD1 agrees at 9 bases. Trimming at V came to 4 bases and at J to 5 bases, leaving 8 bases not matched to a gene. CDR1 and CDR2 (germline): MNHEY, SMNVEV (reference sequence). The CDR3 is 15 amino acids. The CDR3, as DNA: TGTGCCAGCAGTTCGGGACAGGGACCTTCTTATGGCTACACCTTC. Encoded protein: CASSSGQGPSYGYTF.

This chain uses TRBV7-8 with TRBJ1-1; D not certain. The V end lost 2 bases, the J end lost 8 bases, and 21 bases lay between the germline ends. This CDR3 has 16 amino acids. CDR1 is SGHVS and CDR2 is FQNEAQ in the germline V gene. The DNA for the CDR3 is TGTGCCAGCAGCTTAATCTCTTCGACCCTCGGCAGGGAAGCTTTCTTT. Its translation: CASSLISSTLGREAFF. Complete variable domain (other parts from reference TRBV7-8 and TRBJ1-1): GAGVSQSPRYKVAKRGQDVALRCDPISGHVSLFWYQQALGQGPEFLTYFQNEAQLDKSGLPSDRFFAERPEGSVSTLKIQRTQQEDSAVYLCASSLISSTLGREAFFGQGTRLTVV.

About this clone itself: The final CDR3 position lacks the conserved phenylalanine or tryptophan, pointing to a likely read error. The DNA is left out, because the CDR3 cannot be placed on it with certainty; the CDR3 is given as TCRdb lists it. CDR3 protein: CASSRMQGSV. The chain combines TRBV23-1 with TRBJ1-1; the D segment call TRBD1 is taken from the table without a DNA check. TRBV23-1 is an open reading frame, and its role is uncertain. Ends included, the CDR3 has 10 residues.

CDR3 amino acids: CASSLSGPGNTEAFF. The CDR3 DNA is TGTGCCAGCAGCCTTTCCGGCCCAGGGAACACTGAAGCTTTCTTT. The gene calls are TRBV5-5 and TRBJ1-1; D is unclear. The germline V gene encodes CDR1 SGHKS and CDR2 YYEKEE (reference sequence). This CDR3 region has 15 residues. V lost 4 bases to trimming and J lost 1 base, with 14 bases between them.

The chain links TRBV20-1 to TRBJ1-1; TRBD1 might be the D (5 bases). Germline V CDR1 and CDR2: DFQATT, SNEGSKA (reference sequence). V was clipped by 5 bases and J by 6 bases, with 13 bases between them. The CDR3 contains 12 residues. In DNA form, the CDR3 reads TGCAGTGCTGGTGGAGGACAACCTGAAGCTTTCTTT. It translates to CSAGGGQPEAFF.

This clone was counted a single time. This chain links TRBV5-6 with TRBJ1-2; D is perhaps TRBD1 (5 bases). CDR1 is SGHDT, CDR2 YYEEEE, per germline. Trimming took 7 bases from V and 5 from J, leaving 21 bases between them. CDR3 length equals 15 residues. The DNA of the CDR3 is TGTGCCAGCCACTCTCCTCAAGACGGGGGATATGGCTACACCTTC. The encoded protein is CASHSPQDGGYGYTF.

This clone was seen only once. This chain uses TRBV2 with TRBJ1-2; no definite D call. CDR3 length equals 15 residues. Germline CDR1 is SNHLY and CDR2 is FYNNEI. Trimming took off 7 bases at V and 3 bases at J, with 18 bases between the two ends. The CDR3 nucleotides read TGTGCCAGCATCCCAGAAATACAGTCATACTATGGCTACACCTTC. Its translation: CASIPEIQSYYGYTF.

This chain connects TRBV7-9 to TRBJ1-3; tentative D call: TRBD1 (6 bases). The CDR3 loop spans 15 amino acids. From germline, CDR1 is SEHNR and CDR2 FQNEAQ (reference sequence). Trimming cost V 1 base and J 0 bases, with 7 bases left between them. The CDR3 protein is CASSLEGGSGNTIYF. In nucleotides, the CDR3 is TGTGCCAGCAGCTTAGAAGGGGGCTCTGGAAACACCATATATTTT.

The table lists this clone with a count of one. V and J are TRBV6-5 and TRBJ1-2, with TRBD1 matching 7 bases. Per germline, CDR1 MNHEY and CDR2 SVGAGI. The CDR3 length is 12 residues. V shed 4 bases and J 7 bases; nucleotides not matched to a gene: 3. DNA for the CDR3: TGTGCCAGCAGTTCAACAGGGGCTGGCTACACCTTC. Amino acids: CASSSTGAGYTF.

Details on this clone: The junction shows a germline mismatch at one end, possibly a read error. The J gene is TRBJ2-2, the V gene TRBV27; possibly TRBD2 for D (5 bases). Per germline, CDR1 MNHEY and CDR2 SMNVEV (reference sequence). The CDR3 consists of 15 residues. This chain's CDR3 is CASSSEYPSDGEPFF. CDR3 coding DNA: TGTGCCAGCAGTTCCGAATATCCGAGCGACGGGGAGCCGTTTTTT.

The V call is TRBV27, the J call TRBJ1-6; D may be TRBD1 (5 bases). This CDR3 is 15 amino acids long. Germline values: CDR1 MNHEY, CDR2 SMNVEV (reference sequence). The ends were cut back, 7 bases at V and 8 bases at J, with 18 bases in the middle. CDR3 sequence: CASTQVGRVDSPLHF. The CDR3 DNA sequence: TGTGCCAGCACCCAAGTGGGCAGGGTAGATTCACCCCTCCACTTT.

CDR3 coding DNA: TGTGCCAGCTCACGGGGCGGACAGTCTGGGGCCAACGTCCTGACTTTC. Its protein product is CASSRGGQSGANVLTF. The rearrangement joins TRBV18 to TRBJ2-6, with a tentative D call TRBD1 (6 bases). Germline CDR1 is KGHSH and CDR2 is LQKENI. V was shortened by 4 bases and J by 1 base, with 11 bases between the two germline ends. The CDR3 is made up of 16 amino acids. Looking up the rest from reference TRBV18 and TRBJ2-6 gives the full variable domain: NAGVMQNPRHLVRRRGQEARLRCSPMKGHSHVYWYRQLPEEGLKFMVYLQKENIIDESGMPKERFSAEFPKEGPSILRIQQVVRGDSAAYFCASSRGGQSGANVLTFGAGSRLTVL.

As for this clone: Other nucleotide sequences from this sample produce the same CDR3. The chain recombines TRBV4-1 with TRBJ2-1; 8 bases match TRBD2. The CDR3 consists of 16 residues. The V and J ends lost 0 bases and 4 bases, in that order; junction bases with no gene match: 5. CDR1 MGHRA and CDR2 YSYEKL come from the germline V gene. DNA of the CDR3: TGCGCCAGCAGCCAAGAATTGGCGGGGGGATACAATGAGCAGTTCTTC. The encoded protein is CASSQELAGGYNEQFF.

CDR3 residues: CASSKGREETQYF. The CDR3 DNA follows: TGTGCCAGCAGCAAGGGCAGGGAAGAGACCCAGTACTTC. V is TRBV7-8 and J is TRBJ2-5, with D perhaps TRBD1 (5 bases). CDR3 size: 13 residues. From germline, CDR1 is SGHVS and CDR2 FQNEAQ. V lost 5 bases and J 3 bases, leaving 10 bases between the germline ends.

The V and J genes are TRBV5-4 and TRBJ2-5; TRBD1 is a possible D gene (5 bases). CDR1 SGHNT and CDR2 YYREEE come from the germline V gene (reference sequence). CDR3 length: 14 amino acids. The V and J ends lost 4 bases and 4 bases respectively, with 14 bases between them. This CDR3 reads CASSPPTALETQYF. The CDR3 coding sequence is TGTGCCAGCAGCCCCCCGACAGCACTAGAGACCCAGTACTTC.

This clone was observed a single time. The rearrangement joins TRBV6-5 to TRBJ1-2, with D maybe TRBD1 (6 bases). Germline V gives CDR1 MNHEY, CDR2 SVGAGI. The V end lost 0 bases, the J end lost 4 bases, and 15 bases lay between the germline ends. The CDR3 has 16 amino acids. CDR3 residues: CASSYSETGLGYGYTF. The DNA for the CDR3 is TGTGCCAGCAGTTACTCGGAAACAGGGTTAGGCTATGGCTACACCTTC.

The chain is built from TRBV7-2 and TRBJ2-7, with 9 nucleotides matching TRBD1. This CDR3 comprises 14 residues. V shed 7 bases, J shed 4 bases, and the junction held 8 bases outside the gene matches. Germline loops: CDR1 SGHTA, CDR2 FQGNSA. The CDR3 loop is CASKVGQGKYEQYF. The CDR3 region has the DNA TGTGCCAGCAAAGTGGGACAGGGAAAGTACGAGCAGTACTTC.

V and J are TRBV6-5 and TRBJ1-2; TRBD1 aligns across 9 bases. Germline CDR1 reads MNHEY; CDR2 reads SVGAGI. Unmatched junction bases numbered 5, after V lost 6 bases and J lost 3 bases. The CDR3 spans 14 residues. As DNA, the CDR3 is TGTGCCAGCAGCCGGGGACAGGGCGACTATGGCTACACCTTC. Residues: CASSRGQGDYGYTF.

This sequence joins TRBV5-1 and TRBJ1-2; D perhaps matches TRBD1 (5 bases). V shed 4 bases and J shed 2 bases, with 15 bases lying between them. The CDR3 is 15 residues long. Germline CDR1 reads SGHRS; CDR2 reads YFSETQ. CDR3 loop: CASSTGWGENYGYTF. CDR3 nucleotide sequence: TGCGCCAGCAGCACCGGGTGGGGGGAAAACTATGGCTACACCTTC.

The CDR3 coding sequence is TGTGCCAGCAGTTACTCGACGGGGGACACAGATACGCAGTATTTT. Translating it yields CASSYSTGDTDTQYF. The chain joins TRBV6-5 to TRBJ2-3; weak D call: TRBD2 (6 bases). Trimming removed 0 bases from V and 2 bases from J, with 9 bases in between. Germline V gene sequence: CDR1 MNHEY, CDR2 SVGAGI. The length of the CDR3 is 15 residues.

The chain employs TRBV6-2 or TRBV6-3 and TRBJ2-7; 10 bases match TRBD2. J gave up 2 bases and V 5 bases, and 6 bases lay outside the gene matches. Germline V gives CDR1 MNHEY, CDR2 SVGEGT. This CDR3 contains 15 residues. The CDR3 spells CASSQGSGGAYEQYF. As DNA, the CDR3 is TGTGCCAGCAGTCAGGGAAGCGGGGGGGCCTACGAGCAGTACTTC.

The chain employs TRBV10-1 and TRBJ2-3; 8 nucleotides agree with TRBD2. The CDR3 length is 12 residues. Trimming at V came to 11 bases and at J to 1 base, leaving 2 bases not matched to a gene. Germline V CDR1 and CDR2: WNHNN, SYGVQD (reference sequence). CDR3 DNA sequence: TGCGCCGAAGCGGGGGGCACAGATACGCAGTATTTT. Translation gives CAEAGGTDTQYF.

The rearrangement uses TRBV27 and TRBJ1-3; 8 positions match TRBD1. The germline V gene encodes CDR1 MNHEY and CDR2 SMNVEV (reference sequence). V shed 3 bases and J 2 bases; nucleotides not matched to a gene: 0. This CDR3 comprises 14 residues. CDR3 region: CASSFRGPGNTIYF. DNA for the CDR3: TGTGCCAGCAGTTTCAGGGGGCCTGGAAACACCATATATTTT.

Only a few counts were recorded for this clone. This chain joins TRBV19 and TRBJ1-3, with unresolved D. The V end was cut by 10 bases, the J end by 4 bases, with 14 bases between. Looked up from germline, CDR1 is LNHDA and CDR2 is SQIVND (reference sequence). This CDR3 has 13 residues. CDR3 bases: TGTGCCAACTTCCCCCGGGTCGGAAACACCATATATTTT. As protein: CANFPRVGNTIYF.

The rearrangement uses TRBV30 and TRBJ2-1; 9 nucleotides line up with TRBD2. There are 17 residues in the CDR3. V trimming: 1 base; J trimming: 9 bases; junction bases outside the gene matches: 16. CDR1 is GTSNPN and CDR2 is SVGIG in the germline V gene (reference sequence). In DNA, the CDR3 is TGTGCCTGGAGTGATACCCTCGGCGGGGGGGCCCTTGGTGAGCAGTTCTTC. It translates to CAWSDTLGGGALGEQFF.

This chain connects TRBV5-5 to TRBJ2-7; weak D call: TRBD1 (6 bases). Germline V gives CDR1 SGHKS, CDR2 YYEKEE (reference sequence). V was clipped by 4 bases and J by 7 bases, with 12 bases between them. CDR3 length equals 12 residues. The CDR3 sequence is CASSNRATEQYF. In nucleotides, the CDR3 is TGTGCCAGCAGCAACAGGGCTACGGAGCAGTACTTC.

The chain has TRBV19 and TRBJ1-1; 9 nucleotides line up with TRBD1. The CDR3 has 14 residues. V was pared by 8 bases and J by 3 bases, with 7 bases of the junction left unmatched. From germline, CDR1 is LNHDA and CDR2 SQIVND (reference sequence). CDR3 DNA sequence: TGTGCCAGTGCCACCGGGACAGGGTACACTGAAGCTTTCTTT. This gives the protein CASATGTGYTEAFF.

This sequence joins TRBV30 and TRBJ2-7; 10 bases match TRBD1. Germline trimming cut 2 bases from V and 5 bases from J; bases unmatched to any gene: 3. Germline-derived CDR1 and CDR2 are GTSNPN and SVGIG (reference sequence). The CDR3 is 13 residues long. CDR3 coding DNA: TGTGCCTGGAGTTGGACAGGGGGACACGAGCAGTACTTC. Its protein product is CAWSWTGGHEQYF.

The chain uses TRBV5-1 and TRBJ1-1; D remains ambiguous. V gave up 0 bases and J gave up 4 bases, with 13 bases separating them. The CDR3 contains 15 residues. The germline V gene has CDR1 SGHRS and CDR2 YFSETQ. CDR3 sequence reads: CASSLVPNSGTEAFF. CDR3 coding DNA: TGCGCCAGCAGCTTGGTTCCCAACTCGGGCACTGAAGCTTTCTTT.

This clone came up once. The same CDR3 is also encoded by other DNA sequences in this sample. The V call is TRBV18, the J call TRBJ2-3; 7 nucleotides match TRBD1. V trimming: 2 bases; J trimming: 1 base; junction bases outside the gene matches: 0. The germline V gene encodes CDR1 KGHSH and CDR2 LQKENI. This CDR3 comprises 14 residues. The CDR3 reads CASSPTGGTDTQYF. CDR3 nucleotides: TGTGCCAGCTCACCAACAGGGGGCACAGATACGCAGTATTTT.

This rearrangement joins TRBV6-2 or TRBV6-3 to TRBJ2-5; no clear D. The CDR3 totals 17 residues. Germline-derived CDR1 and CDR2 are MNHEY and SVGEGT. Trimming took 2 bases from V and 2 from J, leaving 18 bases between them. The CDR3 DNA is TGTGCCAGCAGTTACCAAGTGGTCGGCAGGATTCAAGAGACCCAGTACTTC. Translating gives CASSYQVVGRIQETQYF.